These T cell receptor beta chains were read from a single sample in a study of shared clonotypes between healthy human individuals. Sequencing used immunoSEQ multiplex PCR; TCRdb keeps in-frame clones, though not all of them. This table has approximately 1.9 million clones, approximately 92% appearing once. Sequencing was performed on naive CD8+ T cells from PBMCs. These receptor sequences come from a man between 18 and 29 years old in good health. Some clones in this sample may be carry-over from other donors' samples. Each CDR3 is given with its conserved first and last residue.

TRBV5-8	CASSPDHRDVHQPQHF
TRBV4-1	CASSQDPRGRGLDEQFF
TRBV19	CASSHLTDGAYEQYF
TRBV28	CASSLSGLEQYF
TRBV7-8	CASSLYGISGANVLTF
TRBV25-1	CASRPANTEAFF
TRBV13	CASSQQMNSAENEQFF
TRBV9	CASSPAGGRGFTDTQYF
TRBV5-1	CASSSNSDRAAEAFF
TRBV19	CASSIAGGPAIEQFF
TRBV4-1	CASSPSQGVNTEAFF
TRBV19	CASSLPSTDTQYF
TRBV30	CAWSVQILGRPNYGYTF
TRBV6-5	CASSPKGNEQFF
TRBV7-8	CASSFLAWGQGALNEQFF
TRBV29-1	CSKGLNNEQFF
TRBV19	CASRDTLNTEAFF